This T cell receptor (beta chain) came from a study of cytotoxic CD8 clonotypes in ibrutinib-treated CLL. TCRdb's copy holds only in-frame clones and misses some; the assay was immunoSEQ multiplex PCR. The sample shows 140,000 to 150,000 clones, around 76% of them seen only once. The TCR comes from a human donor with chronic lymphocytic leukemia. Here the sequenced sample was PBMCs, taken after 24 months of ibrutinib treatment.

CDR3 coding DNA: TGTGCCAGCAGTTACTCCGGCAGGGGGCGAACCGGGGAGCTGTTTTTT. Translated, it gives CASSYSGRGRTGELFF. The rearrangement links TRBV6-5 to TRBJ2-2; 8 bases agree with TRBD1. From germline, CDR1 is MNHEY and CDR2 SVGAGI. The CDR3 covers 16 residues. Losses at the gene ends were 0 bases for V and 5 bases for J; bases not matched to a gene: 5.